The sequence of this T cell receptor (beta chain) was determined in a study of beta chain features in type 1 diabetes. Across the study: Over all samples combined, 107,917,701 sorted cells were examined. Whole-study results and caveats: When cDNA is sequenced, cells with high TCR expression could be over-represented. Within each of all four CD4+ subsets, Type 1 diabetes patients had TCRB CDR3s that were moderately but significantly shorter.

Expressed TCRB transcripts were sequenced because the isolated RNA had all been reverse transcribed beforehand. Repertoires were generated with immunoSEQ multiplex PCR, while TCRdb's copy carries only in-frame clones and drops some. The sample contains a few hundred thousand clones, more than 11% of which appear only once. Central memory, naive, regulatory and stem cell-like memory CD4+ cells were sorted by CD45RO/CCR7/CD25/CD127/CD95/CD27. Germline lookup yields CDR1 MGHRA and CDR2 YSYEKL. V was clipped by 5 bases and J by 0 bases, with 15 bases between them. The CDR3 consists of 16 residues. Concerning this clone itself: No antigen is known for it.

The chain employs TRBV4-1 and TRBJ2-3, with D possibly being TRBD2 (7 bases). Sequences were obtained from naive CD4+ T cells from blood. This clonotype originated in a man younger than 45 with type 1 diabetes. CDR3 region: CASSSGAGASTDTQYF. The DNA for the CDR3 is TGCGCCAGCAGCTCTGGGGCGGGGGCTAGCACAGATACGCAGTATTTT.